These T cell receptor beta chains were read from a single sample in a study of blood T cell repertoires in COVID-19. TCRdb keeps only in-frame clones here, not all; method: immunoSEQ multiplex PCR. The sample shows some 130,000 clones, almost 80% of them seen only once. Sequences were obtained from peripheral blood. The receptors come from a man in his sixties who had recovered from COVID-19. Both conserved end residues are part of each CDR3. A D gene is named only where the DNA matches it firmly. Clone sizes are given selectively: once, few, many, or a class where the clone is expanded.

D,J,V,size,DNA,CDR3
TRBD2,TRBJ2-5,TRBV9,.,TGTGCCAGCAGCCTCTCTAGCGGGGAAGAGACCCAGTACTTC,CASSLSSGEETQYF
.,TRBJ1-1,TRBV28,.,TGTGCCAGTACGATAAGACAGGCGTCGAACACTGAAGCTTTCTTT,CASTIRQASNTEAFF
.,TRBJ2-7,TRBV6-2/TRBV6-3,.,TGTGCCAGCAGTTGGCCGGGAAGGCAGGAGTACGAGCAGTACTTC,CASSWPGRQEYEQYF
TRBD1,TRBJ1-2,TRBV4-1,.,TGCGCCAGCAGCCAGTGGGACAGGGCCCATGGCTACACCTTC,CASSQWDRAHGYTF
TRBD1,TRBJ2-3,TRBV6-2/TRBV6-3,.,TGTGCCAGCAGTTACCCGGGACAGGGCTACACAGATACGCAGTATTTT,CASSYPGQGYTDTQYF
.,TRBJ1-2,TRBV9,.,TGTGCCAGCAGCGTAACCGGCGAGGGAGGCTACACCTTC,CASSVTGEGGYTF
TRBD1,TRBJ2-2,TRBV7-2,.,TGTGCCAGCAGTTTTCAGGGGGCTGGAACCGGGGAGCTGTTTTTT,CASSFQGAGTGELFF
.,TRBJ2-2,TRBV6-2/TRBV6-3,.,TGTGCCAGCAGTTACTCGAGGGGGACGACCGGGGAGCTGTTTTTT,CASSYSRGTTGELFF
.,TRBJ2-2,TRBV10-3,.,TGTGCCATCAGTAACCAGGGCGGCGGGGAGCTGTTTTTT,CAISNQGGGELFF
TRBD2,TRBJ2-3,TRBV7-9,.,TGTGCCAGCATTAGGTCGGGAGGTACTAGCACAGATACGCAGTATTTT,CASIRSGGTSTDTQYF
TRBD1,TRBJ2-1,TRBV28,.,TGTGCCAGCAGATTGGGACAGCCCCGCAATGAGCAGTTCTTC,CASRLGQPRNEQFF
.,TRBJ1-3,TRBV4-3,.,TGCGCCAGCAGCCAAGATTGGGGGAGGTGGGGCTCTGGAAACACCATATATTTT,CASSQDWGRWGSGNTIYF
TRBD2,TRBJ2-2,TRBV6-2/TRBV6-3,.,TGTGCCAGCAGTTCTCTAGCGGGTGAGACCGGGGAGCTGTTTTTT,CASSSLAGETGELFF
TRBD1,TRBJ2-7,TRBV6-8,.,TGTGCCAGCAGTGCCCGGGACAGGGGGTACGAGCAGTACTTC,CASSARDRGYEQYF
TRBD2,TRBJ2-7,TRBV7-2,.,TGTGCCAGCAGCTTAGGTAGCGGGAGGGTTAACCAGCAGTACTTC,CASSLGSGRVNQQYF
.,TRBJ1-6,TRBV5-1,.,TGCGCCAGCAGCCAGGGGTTCGAGAATTCACCCCTCCACTTT,CASSQGFENSPLHF
TRBD2,TRBJ2-3,TRBV5-4,.,TGTGCCAGCAGCTTGCCCGGGACTACCACAGATACGCAGTATTTT,CASSLPGTTTDTQYF
TRBD2,TRBJ2-1,TRBV24-1,.,TGTGCCACCAGTGATCACCCTAGCGGCTCATTTTACAATGAGCAGTTCTTC,CATSDHPSGSFYNEQFF
.,TRBJ2-3,TRBV21-1,.,TGTGCCAGCAGCAAAGGGGGGACTAGCACAGATACGCAGTATTTT,CASSKGGTSTDTQYF
.,TRBJ2-5,TRBV27,many,TGTGCCAGCAGTCTAACCGGGACTTGGGGAGAGACCCAGTACTTC,CASSLTGTWGETQYF
.,TRBJ2-1,TRBV29-1,.,TGCAGCGTTGAAGCAAGACCACAGATCGACAATGAGCAGTTCTTC,CSVEARPQIDNEQFF
TRBD1,TRBJ2-3,TRBV5-1,.,TGCGCCAGCAGCTTACCTACAGGGGATGGCACAGATACGCAGTATTTT,CASSLPTGDGTDTQYF
.,TRBJ1-1,TRBV7-2,.,TGTGCCAGCAGCTTAGCGATTACAGGGAACACTGAAGCTTTCTTT,CASSLAITGNTEAFF
.,TRBJ1-5,TRBV10-1,once,TGCGCCAGCAGTGCCCGGCCAGGTAAGGGGTATAGCAATCAGCCCCAGCATTTT,CASSARPGKGYSNQPQHF
.,TRBJ1-4,TRBV10-3,.,TGTGCCATCAGTGACCAAGGGGCGCGTGAAAAACTGTTTTTT,CAISDQGAREKLFF
.,TRBJ2-5,TRBV7-2,.,TGTGCCAGCAGCTGGCAGGGGTACCAAGAGACCCAGTACTTC,CASSWQGYQETQYF
TRBD2,TRBJ2-1,TRBV30,.,TGTGCCTGGAGCGGGACTAGCGGGAGCAATGAGCAGTTCTTC,CAWSGTSGSNEQFF
.,TRBJ2-5,TRBV13,.,TGTGCCAGCAGCATAATGGGCGAGACCCAGTACTTC,CASSIMGETQYF
TRBD1,TRBJ2-3,TRBV7-2,once,TGTGCCAGCAGCAAGTCGGGACAGTCAGATACGCAGTATTTT,CASSKSGQSDTQYF
.,TRBJ1-4,TRBV10-1,.,TGCGCCAGCAGTGACCGAGGAGTCCGTAATGAAAAACTGTTTTTT,CASSDRGVRNEKLFF
TRBD1,TRBJ1-1,TRBV27,.,TGTGCCAGCGCGCCGACAGGGCGATACACTGAAGCTTTCTTT,CASAPTGRYTEAFF
.,TRBJ2-5,TRBV3-1/TRBV3-2,.,TGTGCCAGCAGCCAAGAGGGGGCACTGAGGTGGATCAAGACCCAGTACTTC,CASSQEGALRWIKTQYF
TRBD2,TRBJ2-7,TRBV7-2,.,TGTGCCAGCACTCTTTCCCCCGATGATAGCGGGGCCCAGCAGTACTTC,CASTLSPDDSGAQQYF
.,TRBJ1-1,TRBV4-2,.,TGTGCCAGCAGCCTTCAGGGGTTGAACACTGAAGCTTTCTTT,CASSLQGLNTEAFF
.,TRBJ1-2,TRBV14,.,TGTGCCAGCAGCCAAGACTACCCTTCGATGCGGCCGGCAGGCTACACCTTC,CASSQDYPSMRPAGYTF
.,TRBJ1-1,TRBV6-5,.,TGTGCCAGCAGTCTCGGAGGTGAAGCTTTCTTT,CASSLGGEAFF
TRBD2,TRBJ2-3,TRBV19,.,TGTGCCAGTAGTATAGATAGGGCTAGCGGGAGAATAAGAGATACGCAGTATTTT,CASSIDRASGRIRDTQYF
TRBD2,TRBJ2-5,TRBV9,.,TGTGCCAGCAGCGTAGGACTAGCGGGGGCAGAGACCCAGTACTTC,CASSVGLAGAETQYF
TRBD1,TRBJ1-1,TRBV5-6,few,TGTGCCAGCAGCGAGCCTGACAGGGGGGAGTTCACTGAAGCTTTCTTT,CASSEPDRGEFTEAFF
TRBD2,TRBJ2-3,TRBV7-9,.,TGTGCCAGCAGCTTAGAGCGGGGGATCACAGATACGCAGTATTTT,CASSLERGITDTQYF
TRBD1,TRBJ1-2,TRBV4-2,.,TGTGCCAGCAGCCAAGATCGGCAGGGGGTCTATGGCTACACCTTC,CASSQDRQGVYGYTF
.,TRBJ1-3,TRBV7-8,.,TGTGCCAGCAGCCCCCGGACTCTCAGCTCTGGAAACACCATATATTTT,CASSPRTLSSGNTIYF
TRBD1,TRBJ2-1,TRBV29-1,.,TGCAGCGTGGGCCCGGGACAGGGGGTTAGCTCCTACAATGAGCAGTTCTTC,CSVGPGQGVSSYNEQFF
.,TRBJ1-5,TRBV7-2,.,TGTGCCAGCAGCTTAGCAGGGGAATGGGGTCAGCCCCAGCATTTT,CASSLAGEWGQPQHF
TRBD1,TRBJ1-2,TRBV5-1,.,TGCGCCAGCAGTTCGGGACAGGGGGCCTATGGCTACACCTTC,CASSSGQGAYGYTF
TRBD1,TRBJ1-2,TRBV30,.,TGTGCCTGGTGGGACAGGGAACATTATGGCTACACCTTC,CAWWDREHYGYTF
.,TRBJ1-1,TRBV12-3/TRBV12-4,.,TGTGCCAGCAGTTTAAGACGGGTCGCTTTCTTT,CASSLRRVAFF
.,TRBJ2-5,TRBV27,.,TGTGCCAGCAGTTTGCTTGCTAGGGGGGGAGAGACCCAGTACTTC,CASSLLARGGETQYF
.,TRBJ1-1,TRBV5-1,.,TGCGCCAGCAGCTTCAGGCTACAGGCAGGGGCCGAAGCTTTCTTT,CASSFRLQAGAEAFF
TRBD1,TRBJ1-6,TRBV28,.,TGTGCCAGCAGTCAACCGGGACAGGGGCAGCCACCCCTCCACTTT,CASSQPGQGQPPLHF
TRBD2,TRBJ2-7,TRBV19,.,TGTGCCAGTAGCAGACTAGCGGGGGATTCCTACGAGCAGTACTTC,CASSRLAGDSYEQYF
TRBD1,TRBJ1-1,TRBV18,.,TGTGCCAGCTCACCGGGACAGGGTTCGAACACTGAAGCTTTCTTT,CASSPGQGSNTEAFF
.,TRBJ1-2,TRBV19,.,TGTGCCAGTAGACAGATACCCTATGGCTACACCTTC,CASRQIPYGYTF
TRBD2,TRBJ2-3,TRBV2,.,TGTGCCAGCAGTGTGAATGGACCGGGGGGAGGAGATACGCAGTATTTT,CASSVNGPGGGDTQYF
.,TRBJ1-1,TRBV5-6,few,TGTGCCAGCAGCTCCCCCGGGACAACTTTCATGAACACTGAAGCTTTCTTT,CASSSPGTTFMNTEAFF
.,TRBJ1-6,TRBV6-5,.,TGTGCCAGCATGAGGGCGAGCTCCTATAATTCACCCCTCCACTTT,CASMRASSYNSPLHF
TRBD1,TRBJ1-1,TRBV27,.,TGTGCCAGCAGTTTAGGGCAGGGGGCTATAAAGAACACTGAAGCTTTCTTT,CASSLGQGAIKNTEAFF
.,TRBJ1-5,TRBV7-2,.,TGTGCCAGCAGCTTGCGTGGGCAGGGATATCAGCCCCAGCATTTT,CASSLRGQGYQPQHF